These T cell receptor beta chains were read from a single sample in a study of T cell repertoires in cytomegalovirus infection. Using its own MiXCR run on the reads, TCRdb lists one record per CDR3 protein. The sample includes about 160,000 distinct CDR3 sequences, approximately 21% of them seen just once. These receptors have no known antigen. The source material was CD8+ T cells from cultured PBMCs, sampled from culture after CMV antigen stimulation. The receptor set was obtained from a human donor in good health (CMV status not recorded). Some clones in this sample may be carry-over from other donors' samples. Each CDR3 is given with its conserved first and last residue. Each record gives: clone size, D gene, J gene, V gene, CDR3 DNA, CDR3 protein. A D gene is named only where the DNA matches it firmly. Size values are once, few and many counts, or a class for expanded clones, and some rows have none.

clone size: NA
D gene: NA
J gene: TRBJ1-3
V gene: TRBV7-8
CDR3 DNA: TGTGCCAGCAGCAGATCTCTGGGGGGAAACACCATATATTTT
CDR3 protein: CASSRSLGGNTIYF

clone size: many
D gene: NA
J gene: TRBJ2-7
V gene: TRBV7-9
CDR3 DNA: TGTGCCAGCAGCCTCCGAGGGCTGTCCGAGCAGTACTTC
CDR3 protein: CASSLRGLSEQYF

clone size: NA
D gene: NA
J gene: TRBJ2-5
V gene: TRBV7-8
CDR3 DNA: TGTGCCAGCAGCTTATTCGAGTACCAAGAGACCCAGTACTTC
CDR3 protein: CASSLFEYQETQYF

clone size: NA
D gene: NA
J gene: TRBJ1-1
V gene: TRBV6-5
CDR3 DNA: TGTGCCAGCAGTTACGGGGTCGGGAACACTGAAGCTTTCTTT
CDR3 protein: CASSYGVGNTEAFF

clone size: once
D gene: NA
J gene: TRBJ1-1
V gene: TRBV7-9
CDR3 DNA: TGTGCCAGCAGCTTAGCGCATGGAGGGAAGGCTGAAGCTTTCTTT
CDR3 protein: CASSLAHGGKAEAFF

clone size: NA
D gene: TRBD2
J gene: TRBJ2-6
V gene: TRBV4-2
CDR3 DNA: TGTGCCAGCAGCCAAGAGGGCCGCGGGGGTTACTCTGGGGCCAACGTCCTGACTTTC
CDR3 protein: CASSQEGRGGYSGANVLTF

clone size: few
D gene: NA
J gene: TRBJ1-2
V gene: TRBV10-3
CDR3 DNA: TGTGCCATCAGTGAGTCGGGGGTTAGCATTAATGGCTACACCTTC
CDR3 protein: CAISESGVSINGYTF

clone size: few
D gene: NA
J gene: TRBJ2-1
V gene: TRBV12-3/TRBV12-4
CDR3 DNA: TGTGCCAGCAGTTTAGCCCGGACTGATGAGCAGTTCTTC
CDR3 protein: CASSLARTDEQFF

clone size: few
D gene: NA
J gene: TRBJ2-5
V gene: TRBV6-2/TRBV6-3
CDR3 DNA: TGTGCCAGCAGCCACTCCGCAGGGGAGAAGACCCAGTACTTC
CDR3 protein: CASSHSAGEKTQYF

clone size: NA
D gene: NA
J gene: TRBJ1-1
V gene: TRBV6-1
CDR3 DNA: TGTGCCAGCAGTCTCCGGGGCTTTGAAGCTTTCTTT
CDR3 protein: CASSLRGFEAFF

clone size: many
D gene: TRBD1
J gene: TRBJ1-1
V gene: TRBV20-1
CDR3 DNA: TGCAGTGCTCGCGGAAGACCGGGACAGGGGGCAGTGAACACTGAAGCTTTCTTT
CDR3 protein: CSARGRPGQGAVNTEAFF

clone size: NA
D gene: TRBD1
J gene: TRBJ1-2
V gene: TRBV6-5
CDR3 DNA: TGTGCCAGCAGTTACTCTCCGGGACAGGCCCGGGGTAACTATGGCTACACCTTC
CDR3 protein: CASSYSPGQARGNYGYTF

clone size: NA
D gene: TRBD1
J gene: TRBJ1-1
V gene: TRBV6-5
CDR3 DNA: TGTGCCAGCAGTGTATCCGGGACAGGCGCCCTGACTGAAGCTTTCTTT
CDR3 protein: CASSVSGTGALTEAFF

clone size: few
D gene: NA
J gene: TRBJ1-1
V gene: TRBV7-9
CDR3 DNA: TGTGCCAACAGCTTAGCATCGGGACACACTAACACTGAAGCTTTCTTT
CDR3 protein: CANSLASGHTNTEAFF

clone size: NA
D gene: TRBD1
J gene: TRBJ1-1
V gene: TRBV10-3
CDR3 DNA: TGTGCCATCAGTGAGTTTGGTACAGGGGGCTTACTCACTGAAGCTTTCTTT
CDR3 protein: CAISEFGTGGLLTEAFF

clone size: few
D gene: NA
J gene: TRBJ1-1
V gene: TRBV7-6
CDR3 DNA: TGTGCCAGCAGCTTAGGGGCGTTGACTGACACTGAAGCTTTCTTT
CDR3 protein: CASSLGALTDTEAFF

clone size: few
D gene: NA
J gene: TRBJ2-7
V gene: TRBV10-3
CDR3 DNA: TGTGCCATCAGTGAGTCGGCAGGGACCTACGAGCAGTACTTC
CDR3 protein: CAISESAGTYEQYF

clone size: few
D gene: TRBD1
J gene: TRBJ1-5
V gene: TRBV12-3/TRBV12-4
CDR3 DNA: TGTGCCAGCAGCGACAGGGAAAGTAGGCCCCAGCATTTT
CDR3 protein: CASSDRESRPQHF

clone size: NA
D gene: TRBD2
J gene: TRBJ2-5
V gene: TRBV7-2
CDR3 DNA: TGTGCCAGCAGCTTATATCGCCGACAGCGGGAGCAAGAGACCCAGTACTTC
CDR3 protein: CASSLYRRQREQETQYF

clone size: many
D gene: NA
J gene: TRBJ1-1
V gene: TRBV28
CDR3 DNA: TGTGCCAGCAGTTCCATTTACAATATCCACCGGTCTGAAGCTTTCTTT
CDR3 protein: CASSSIYNIHRSEAFF

clone size: NA
D gene: NA
J gene: TRBJ1-2
V gene: TRBV6-5
CDR3 DNA: TGTGCCAGCAGTTGGGTCGGGGCGGAGGGCTACACCTTC
CDR3 protein: CASSWVGAEGYTF

clone size: few
D gene: TRBD1
J gene: TRBJ2-1
V gene: TRBV7-9
CDR3 DNA: TGTGCCAGCAGCTTAGGGTCCTCAGGTAGTCTGACAGGGCCCATCGATGAGCAGTTCTTC
CDR3 protein: CASSLGSSGSLTGPIDEQFF

clone size: NA
D gene: NA
J gene: TRBJ1-4
V gene: TRBV7-6
CDR3 DNA: TGTGCCAGCAGGGGATACAGGGAGGCTAATGAAAAACTGTTTTTT
CDR3 protein: CASRGYREANEKLFF

clone size: NA
D gene: NA
J gene: TRBJ1-6
V gene: TRBV7-2
CDR3 DNA: TGTGCCAGCAGCTCCCTTAGCAGCCCCCGGGACACAAATTCACCCCTCCACTTT
CDR3 protein: CASSSLSSPRDTNSPLHF

clone size: NA
D gene: NA
J gene: TRBJ1-2
V gene: TRBV9
CDR3 DNA: TGTGCCAGCAGCATGGGGGACGGGATTAACTATGGCTACACCTTC
CDR3 protein: CASSMGDGINYGYTF

clone size: NA
D gene: TRBD2
J gene: TRBJ2-1
V gene: TRBV7-6
CDR3 DNA: TGTGCCAGCAGCTTAGGCGGGACTAGCGAAAATGAGCAGTTCTTC
CDR3 protein: CASSLGGTSENEQFF

clone size: few
D gene: TRBD1
J gene: TRBJ2-2
V gene: TRBV7-2
CDR3 DNA: TGTGCCAGCAGCTCGATTCGGGACAGGGGTCGGGCCGGGGAGCTGTTTTTT
CDR3 protein: CASSSIRDRGRAGELFF

clone size: once
D gene: TRBD2
J gene: TRBJ2-7
V gene: TRBV7-2
CDR3 DNA: TGTGCCAGCAGACCGCTAGCGGGGAAGGACGAGCAGTACTTC
CDR3 protein: CASRPLAGKDEQYF

clone size: NA
D gene: TRBD2
J gene: TRBJ2-3
V gene: TRBV7-2
CDR3 DNA: TGTGCCAGCAGCCCGGGACTAGCAGCAGATACGCAGTATTTT
CDR3 protein: CASSPGLAADTQYF

clone size: few
D gene: TRBD1
J gene: TRBJ1-2
V gene: TRBV7-6
CDR3 DNA: TGTGCCAGCAGCTCCGGACAGGGATCTGGCTACACCTTC
CDR3 protein: CASSSGQGSGYTF

clone size: NA
D gene: TRBD1
J gene: TRBJ2-3
V gene: TRBV12-3/TRBV12-4
CDR3 DNA: TGTGCCAGCAGAGTTACCCGACAGGGTGGCACAGATACGCAGTATTTT
CDR3 protein: CASRVTRQGGTDTQYF

clone size: few
D gene: NA
J gene: TRBJ1-6
V gene: TRBV19
CDR3 DNA: TGTGCCAGTAGTATAGAAGAGACTAATTCACCCCTCCACTTT
CDR3 protein: CASSIEETNSPLHF

clone size: few
D gene: NA
J gene: TRBJ1-1
V gene: TRBV10-3
CDR3 DNA: TGTGCCATCAGCGGGGTCTCGCGTGTGACTACTGTACTCCTAAAACAAAACACTGAAGCTTTCTTT
CDR3 protein: CAISGVSRVTTVLLKQNTEAFF

clone size: few
D gene: TRBD2
J gene: TRBJ2-1
V gene: TRBV7-8
CDR3 DNA: TGTGCCAGCAGCTTGGCTAGCGGGGGCCAGTACAATGAGCAGTTCTTC
CDR3 protein: CASSLASGGQYNEQFF

clone size: few
D gene: NA
J gene: TRBJ1-1
V gene: TRBV12-5
CDR3 DNA: TGTGCTAGTGGTTTGCCAGGGGTGACTGAAGCTTTCTTT
CDR3 protein: CASGLPGVTEAFF